Shown below are 22 T cell receptor beta chains from a single sample sequenced in a study of shared clonotypes between healthy human individuals. The assay was immunoSEQ multiplex PCR, and TCRdb's table has in-frame clones only and misses some. The repertoire holds 2 million to 2.5 million clones, with almost 96% as singletons. The sequenced sample was naive CD4+ T cells sorted from blood. Noted subset: CD45RA+ positively selected. The receptors come from a man aged 18 to 29 in good health.

The rearrangement links TRBV2 to TRBJ2-7, with D perhaps TRBD1 or TRBD2 (5 bases each). This CDR3 is 15 amino acids long. V lost 7 bases and J lost 0, with 16 bases in between. CDR1 and CDR2 (germline): SNHLY, FYNNEI. In DNA, the CDR3 is TGTGCCAGCAAGGAGTGGGACGGAACCTCCTACGAGCAGTACTTC. It yields the protein CASKEWDGTSYEQYF. The full variable domain, in which reference TRBV2 and TRBJ2-7 provide the parts outside the CDR3, is EPEVTQTPSHQVTQMGQEVILRCVPISNHLYFYWYRQILGQKVEFLVSFYNNEISEKSEIFDDQFSVERPDGSNFTLKIRSTKLEDSAMYFCASKEWDGTSYEQYFGPGTRLTVT.

The CDR3 loop is CASSLSGAKTDTQYF. The CDR3 region has the DNA TGCGCCAGCAGCTTGTCAGGGGCCAAAACAGATACGCAGTATTTT. The genes are TRBV5-1 and TRBJ2-3, with D possibly matching TRBD1 (6 bases). The V gene lost 1 base and the J gene lost 3 bases, with 12 bases spanning the gap. This CDR3 is built from 15 residues. Germline CDR1 is SGHRS and CDR2 is YFSETQ.

The gene calls are TRBV28 and TRBJ2-5; 7 bases fit TRBD1. Looked up from germline, CDR1 is MDHEN and CDR2 is SYDVKM. The V gene end was trimmed by 10 bases and the J gene end by 0 bases; junction bases not matched to a gene: 8. CDR3 size: 14 residues. The CDR3 nucleotides read TGTGCCACCACGACAGGGAAGTACCAAGAGACCCAGTACTTC. Its translation: CATTTGKYQETQYF.

Regarding this clone: This CDR3 is also generated by other DNA sequences in the sample. This chain joins TRBV28 and TRBJ2-7; D gene ambiguous. Germline V gene data show CDR1 as MDHEN and CDR2 as SYDVKM. This CDR3 contains 11 residues. With 4 bases removed from V and 4 bases from J, the gap between germline ends came to 5 bases. The CDR3 sequence: CASSSDYEQYF. The CDR3 bases are TGTGCCAGCAGTTCCGATTACGAGCAGTACTTC.

The rearrangement joins TRBV7-9 to TRBJ2-1; D unclear. Trimming cost V 3 bases and J 1 base, with 7 bases left between them. The CDR3 contains 14 residues. Germline CDR1 is SEHNR and CDR2 is FQNEAQ (reference sequence). The CDR3 sequence: CASSFSKSYNEQFF. Written as DNA, the CDR3 is TGTGCCAGCAGCTTTTCTAAGTCCTACAATGAGCAGTTCTTC.

This chain links TRBV5-6 with TRBJ2-6; maybe TRBD1 (5 bases). The V gene lost 0 bases and the J gene lost 0 bases, with 10 bases spanning the gap. The germline V gene has CDR1 SGHDT and CDR2 YYEEEE. The CDR3 sequence is 17 residues long. CDR3 DNA sequence: TGTGCCAGCAGCTTGGGCAGGGCTTTCTCTGGGGCCAACGTCCTGACTTTC. Encoded protein: CASSLGRAFSGANVLTF.

The chain couples TRBV11-2 to TRBJ2-1, with 7 bases fitting TRBD1. The CDR3 loop spans 14 amino acids. With 1 base clipped from V and 5 bases from J, the junction kept 2 bases outside the gene matches. In germline, CDR1 is SGHAT, CDR2 FQNNGV. CDR3 in amino acids: CASSLVQGDNEQFF. In nucleotides, the CDR3 is TGTGCCAGCAGCTTAGTCCAGGGGGACAATGAGCAGTTCTTC.

About this clone itself: This CDR3 is also generated by other DNA sequences in the sample. The CDR3 nucleotides are TGTGCCAGCAGCTTGGGGGCAGGCTATGGCTACACCTTC. It specifies CASSLGAGYGYTF. This rearrangement joins TRBV5-6 to TRBJ1-2, with D unclear. V was clipped by 0 bases and J by 4 bases, with 7 bases between them. The CDR3 runs 13 residues. Germline loops: CDR1 SGHDT, CDR2 YYEEEE.

The V call is TRBV5-4, the J call TRBJ2-7, with a tentative D call TRBD1 (6 bases). Trimming left V 0 bases short and J 5 bases short, with 15 bases between. The CDR3 contains 15 residues. Germline V gene sequence: CDR1 SGHNT, CDR2 YYREEE (reference sequence). The DNA for the CDR3 is TGTGCCAGCAGCTTGGGGGGACATGAAATAAACGAGCAGTACTTC. This translates into CASSLGGHEINEQYF.

In its sample, this clone was seen once. The chain employs TRBV7-9 and TRBJ2-5; 8 nucleotides agree with TRBD1. This CDR3 is 16 amino acids long. With 0 bases clipped from V and 5 bases from J, the junction kept 8 bases outside the gene matches. Looked up from germline, CDR1 is SEHNR and CDR2 is FQNEAQ (reference sequence). CDR3 loop: CASSLAPGTGTETQYF. The CDR3 DNA is TGTGCCAGCAGCTTAGCACCCGGGACAGGTACTGAGACCCAGTACTTC.

The chain carries TRBV30 and TRBJ1-1; 8 nucleotides agree with TRBD1. V trimming: 8 bases; J trimming: 4 bases; junction bases outside the gene matches: 6. The CDR3 contains 12 residues. Germline V lookup: CDR1 GTSNPN, CDR2 SVGIG (reference sequence). CDR3 sequence (DNA): TGTGCCGGTGGACAGGGTCTCACTGAAGCTTTCTTT. Amino acid sequence: CAGGQGLTEAFF.

The chain combines TRBV19 with TRBJ2-7, with 10 bases identical to TRBD2. The length of the CDR3 is 18 residues. Per the germline V gene, CDR1 is LNHDA and CDR2 is SQIVND (reference sequence). J lost 2 bases, V lost 6 bases, and 16 bases had no gene match. CDR3 coding DNA: TGTGCCAGTAGCACCAAGCGGGAGGGCCCTCGGGCAGCCTACGAGCAGTACTTC. As protein: CASSTKREGPRAAYEQYF.

The rearrangement joins TRBV10-3 to TRBJ2-1; 15 bases map to TRBD2. J lost 15 bases, V lost 3 bases, and 18 bases had no gene match. The germline V gene has CDR1 ENHRY and CDR2 SYGVKD. The CDR3 totals 18 residues. The CDR3 nucleotides read TGTGCCATCAGTGACCCTTCGCGGACTAGCGGGGGGGCCGGTGGCTTGTTCTTC. It is translated as CAISDPSRTSGGAGGLFF.

For this clone: An end of the junction differs from the germline gene, which may be a read error. The V gene is TRBV6-6, the J gene TRBJ2-7; 13 bases are a match to TRBD2. The CDR3 runs 16 residues. The germline gives CDR1 MNHNY, CDR2 SVGAGI (reference sequence). The CDR3 here is CASSYSWTSGRGEQYF. CDR3 DNA: TGTGCCAGCAGCTACTCCTGGACTAGCGGGAGAGGCGAGCAGTACTTC.

The V call is TRBV19, the J call TRBJ2-1, with D perhaps given as TRBD1 or TRBD2 (5 bases each). Germline V CDR1 and CDR2: LNHDA, SQIVND (reference sequence). Trimming left V 4 bases short and J 0 bases short, with 10 bases between. This CDR3 spans 15 amino acids. CDR3 sequence reads: CASSRGVLSYNEQFF. The CDR3 DNA sequence: TGTGCCAGTAGTAGAGGGGTTCTCTCCTACAATGAGCAGTTCTTC. Full variable domain (missing parts from reference TRBV19 and TRBJ2-1): DGGITQSPKYLFRKEGQNVTLSCEQNLNHDAMYWYRQDPGQGLRLIYYSQIVNDFQKGDIAEGYSVSREKKESFPLTVTSAQKNPTAFYLCASSRGVLSYNEQFFGPGTRLTVL.

The chain recombines TRBV10-1 with TRBJ2-1; a weak D match, TRBD2 (6 bases). The germline V gene has CDR1 WNHNN and CDR2 SYGVQD (reference sequence). Trimming stripped 5 bases from V and 0 bases from J, with 17 bases between. The CDR3 length is 17 residues. CDR3 sequence: CASSKDYLLSSYNEQFF. The CDR3 coding sequence is TGCGCCAGCAGTAAGGACTACCTTTTGAGCTCCTACAATGAGCAGTTCTTC.

This chain uses TRBV11-3 with TRBJ2-3; D might be TRBD1 or TRBD2, each matching 6 bases. Deletions cut 1 base from V and 5 bases from J, with 13 bases between. CDR1 is SGHNT and CDR2 is YENEEA in the germline V gene. The CDR3 extends over 15 amino acids. CDR3 DNA sequence: TGTGCCAGCAGCTTAGGATGGGGGGCTAGAGATACGCAGTATTTT. Protein: CASSLGWGARDTQYF.

The rearrangement uses TRBV2 and TRBJ2-7; possibly TRBD2 for D (6 bases). Trimming shortened V by 6 bases and J by 7 bases, and 13 bases separated the two germline ends. The CDR3 sequence is 12 residues long. Germline CDR1 SNHLY, CDR2 FYNNEI. The CDR3 nucleotides are TGTGCCAGCAGACCCCGGGCGGGGGAGCAGTACTTC. It is translated as CASRPRAGEQYF.

The chain employs TRBV28 and TRBJ1-1; weak D call: TRBD1 (5 bases). This CDR3 has 16 amino acids. V was trimmed by 1 base and J by 7 bases, leaving 19 bases between them. Germline lookup yields CDR1 MDHEN and CDR2 SYDVKM. CDR3 DNA sequence: TGTGCCAGCAGTTTATATGGAGTCCCCGACAGTTTTGAAGCTTTCTTT. This sequence encodes CASSLYGVPDSFEAFF.

CDR3 in DNA: TGTGCCAGCAGCACAGGGGGGGACGAGCAGTACTTC. The encoded protein is CASSTGGDEQYF. V is TRBV11-3 and J is TRBJ2-7; perhaps TRBD1 as D (8 bases). Between the trimmed V and J ends, which lost 5 bases and 5 bases, there was a span of 10 bases. In germline, CDR1 is SGHNT, CDR2 YENEEA. The length of the CDR3 is 12 residues. The variable domain in full, completed from reference TRBV11-3 and TRBJ2-7, reads EAGVVQSPRYKIIEKKQPVAFWCNPISGHNTLYWYLQNLGQGPELLIRYENEEAVDDSQLPKDRFSAERLKGVDSTLKIQPAELGDSAVYLCASSTGGDEQYFGPGTRLTVT.

The chain has TRBV6-5 and TRBJ1-3; 10 bases fit TRBD1. CDR3 length equals 15 residues. V was clipped by 4 bases and J by 7 bases; unmatched bases: 7. Germline CDR1 MNHEY, CDR2 SVGAGI. CDR3 residues: CASSWGQGLYNTIYF. The CDR3 nucleotides read TGTGCCAGCAGTTGGGGACAGGGGCTATACAACACCATATATTTT.

CDR3 nucleotide sequence: TGCGCCAGCAGCCAAGATATAGGTCTTGTGCGGAACACTGAAGCTTTCTTT. Translated, it gives CASSQDIGLVRNTEAFF. The chain couples TRBV4-1 to TRBJ1-1, with no clear D. CDR3 size: 17 residues. V was cut by 0 bases and J by 1 base, with 15 bases left in between. Germline V CDR1 and CDR2: MGHRA, YSYEKL.